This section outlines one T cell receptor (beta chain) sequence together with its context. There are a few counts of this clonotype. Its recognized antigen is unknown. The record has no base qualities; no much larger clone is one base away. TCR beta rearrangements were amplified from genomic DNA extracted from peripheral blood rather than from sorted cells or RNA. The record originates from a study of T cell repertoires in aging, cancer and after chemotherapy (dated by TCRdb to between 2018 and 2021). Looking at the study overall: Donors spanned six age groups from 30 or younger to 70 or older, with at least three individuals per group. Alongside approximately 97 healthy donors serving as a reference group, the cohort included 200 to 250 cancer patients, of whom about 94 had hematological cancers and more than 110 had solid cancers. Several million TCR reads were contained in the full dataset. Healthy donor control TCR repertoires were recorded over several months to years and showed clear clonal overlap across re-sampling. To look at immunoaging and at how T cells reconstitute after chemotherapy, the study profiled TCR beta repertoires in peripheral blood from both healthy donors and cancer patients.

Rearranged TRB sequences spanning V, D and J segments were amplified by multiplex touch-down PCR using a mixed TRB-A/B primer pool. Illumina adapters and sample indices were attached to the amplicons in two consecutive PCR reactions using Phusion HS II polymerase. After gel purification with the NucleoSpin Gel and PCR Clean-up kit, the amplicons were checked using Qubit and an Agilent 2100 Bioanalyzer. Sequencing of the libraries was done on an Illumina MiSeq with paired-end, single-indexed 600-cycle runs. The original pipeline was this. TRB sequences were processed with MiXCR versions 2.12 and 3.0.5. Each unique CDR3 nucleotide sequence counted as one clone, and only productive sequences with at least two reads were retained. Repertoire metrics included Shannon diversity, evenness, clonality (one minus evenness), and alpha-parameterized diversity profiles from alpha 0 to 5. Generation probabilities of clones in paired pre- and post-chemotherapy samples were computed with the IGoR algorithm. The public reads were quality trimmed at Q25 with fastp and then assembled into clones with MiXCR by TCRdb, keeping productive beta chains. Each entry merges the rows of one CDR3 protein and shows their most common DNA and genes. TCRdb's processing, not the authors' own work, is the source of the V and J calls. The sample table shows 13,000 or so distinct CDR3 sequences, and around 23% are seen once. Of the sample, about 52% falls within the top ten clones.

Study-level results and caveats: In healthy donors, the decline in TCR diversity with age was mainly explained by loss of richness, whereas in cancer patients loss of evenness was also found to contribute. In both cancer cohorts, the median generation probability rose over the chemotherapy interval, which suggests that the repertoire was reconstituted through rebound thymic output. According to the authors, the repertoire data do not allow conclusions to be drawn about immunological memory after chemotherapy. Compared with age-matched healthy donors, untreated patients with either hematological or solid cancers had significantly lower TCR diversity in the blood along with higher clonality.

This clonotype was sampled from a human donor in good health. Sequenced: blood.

The CDR3 loop reads CSARVGSDNTEAFF. At the DNA level, the sequence is TGCAGTGCTAGAGTGGGATCTGATAACACTGAAGCTTTCTTT. The rearranged segments are TRBV20-1 and TRBJ1-1, with the D gene too uncertain to name. Cut back by 1 base and 2 bases, the V and J ends lie 11 bases apart. The CDR3 runs 14 amino acids, cysteine and phenylalanine included. Left in the record is the CDR3 DNA by itself, 42 bases read in frame from the first base. CDR1 is given as DFQATT and CDR2 as SNEGSKA, both from the germline V gene (reference sequence).